This TCR beta chain was recorded in a study of regulatory T cells in long-lasting Graves disease. Ten or more counts support this clonotype. The target antigen is unknown. To make TCR beta libraries, researchers used iRepertoire HTBI primers and Arm-PCR of CDR3 regions. TCRdb re-analysed the multiplex PCR reads in MiXCR, keeping a single row per CDR3 protein. The data contain hundreds of thousands of distinct CDR3 sequences, about 18% of them singletons. Time point: newly diagnosed GD, antithyroid drugs for less than 3 months. RNA from PBMCs was the source of the TCR library. Around 8.2 milliliters of peripheral blood were drawn into EDTA tubes. Study-level results: Persistent patients had more shared public clonotypes (roughly 2,700) than new patients (approximately 920). Those with persistent Graves' had less TCR diversity than newly diagnosed patients. TRBV28, TRBJ1-2 and TRBJ2-5 emerged as the favored segments in persistent disease.

Germline-derived CDR1 and CDR2 are SQVTM and ANQGSEA. The V end lost 4 bases, the J end lost 4 bases, and 13 bases lay between the germline ends. CDR3 size: 13 residues. The TCR sequence derives from a female donor with Graves disease. V usage is TRBV29-1 and J usage is TRBJ2-5; D may be TRBD2 (5 bases). Sequencing was performed on peripheral blood mononuclear cells (PBMCs), taken at new diagnosis, from a patient treated with antithyroid drugs. The CDR3 loop is CSVAPTAGETQYF. CDR3 bases: TGCAGCGTTGCCCCCACGGCGGGAGAGACCCAGTACTTC.